The following is a T cell receptor beta chain sequence with its context. The antigen is undetermined. In germline, CDR1 is SGHRS, CDR2 YFSETQ. This CDR3 has 13 amino acids. V was pared by 10 bases and J by 2 bases, with 8 bases of the junction left unmatched. These data are taken from a study of T cell responses to AZD1222 COVID-19 vaccine. Study results and limitations: Spike was spanned by vaccine-associated CD4 TCRs, which were dominant at 160-218 and 743-854. None of the repertoires were sampled until the peak T cell response had passed. Only six AZD1222 recipients tested seropositive at baseline. White British donors predominated, females outnumbered males, and clonal diversity was possibly underestimated.

Assay: immunoSEQ multiplex PCR; the TCRdb copy retains only in-frame clones and omits some. The sample yields 150,000 to 200,000 clones, around 94% seen once. The source is an adult in good health. The sequences come from peripheral blood, collected on day 0 of AZD1222 vaccination. The rearrangement uses TRBV5-1 and TRBJ2-7; 8 bases line up with TRBD1. For the CDR3, the DNA is TGCGCCTCTCGGACAGGGACAGCCTACGAGCAGTACTTC. It is translated as CASRTGTAYEQYF.